A single sample gave rise to the 24 T cell receptor beta chains below, sequenced in a study of blood T cell repertoires in COVID-19 (TCRdb year 2020). Library generation was performed with the immunoSEQ multiplex PCR assay. TCRdb retrieved this table from immuneACCESS and kept in-frame rearrangements only. Not all clones are present; in checked studies, unresolved V genes account for under half, and no reason is known for the remainder. This sample comprises under 500,000 clones, around 89% of them detected only once. Over 4% of the sample comes from the top ten. Material for sequencing was peripheral blood. The receptors stem from a woman between 25 and 40 years old with acute or convalescent COVID-19.

The chain employs TRBV6-6 and TRBJ1-5; TRBD1 might be the D (6 bases). Germline V gene lookup returns CDR1 MNHNY and CDR2 SVGAGI (reference sequence). This CDR3 has 15 amino acids. The V gene lost 6 bases and the J gene lost 1 base, with 13 bases spanning the gap. The CDR3: CASSRGGISNQPQHF. CDR3 sequence (DNA): TGTGCCAGCAGCCGAGGGGGGATAAGCAATCAGCCCCAGCATTTT.

This clone was picked up one time. The chain combines TRBV3-1 (or the pseudogene TRBV3-2) with TRBJ2-2; possible D gene TRBD1, 6 bases. Per the germline V gene, CDR1 is LGHDT and CDR2 is YNNKEL (reference sequence). The CDR3 has 14 amino acids. The V end was cut by 4 bases, the J end by 4 bases, with 10 bases between. CDR3 protein: CASSLGASTGELFF. The CDR3 DNA reads as TGTGCCAGCAGCCTGGGGGCAAGCACCGGGGAGCTGTTTTTT.

The J gene is TRBJ1-1, the V gene TRBV6-1, with D hard to call. The CDR3 is made up of 16 amino acids. The V end lost 1 base, the J end lost 5 bases, and 17 bases lay between the germline ends. Germline values: CDR1 MNHNS, CDR2 SASEGT. In DNA form, the CDR3 reads TGTGCCAGCAGTGAAGGATGGAGGGCGGAGTGGACTGAAGCTTTCTTT. It codes for CASSEGWRAEWTEAFF.

Of note for this clone: Other DNA sequences in the sample encode the same CDR3. V gene TRBV11-2 combines with J gene TRBJ1-5, with D possibly matching TRBD1 (5 bases). From germline, CDR1 is SGHAT and CDR2 FQNNGV. V was cut by 3 bases and J by 6 bases, with 9 bases left in between. The CDR3 extends over 13 amino acids. CDR3 nucleotides: TGTGCCAGCAGCTTGGGGCGCGCTCAGCCCCAGCATTTT. Its protein product is CASSLGRAQPQHF.

DNA for the CDR3: TGTGCCTGGAGTGTACGAGGCAGGGGTGGGGAAAAACTGTTTTTT. Residues: CAWSVRGRGGEKLFF. The chain is built from TRBV30 and TRBJ1-4; D is possibly TRBD1 (6 bases). In germline, CDR1 is GTSNPN, CDR2 SVGIG (reference sequence). Deletions cut 0 bases from V and 8 bases from J, with 16 bases between. The CDR3 totals 15 residues.

The chain joins TRBV3-1 (or the pseudogene TRBV3-2) to TRBJ1-5; 9 bases fit TRBD1. This CDR3 has 14 residues. Losses at the gene ends were 7 bases for V and 7 bases for J; bases not matched to a gene: 8. Germline V gene sequence: CDR1 LGHDT, CDR2 YNNKEL (reference sequence). The CDR3, as DNA: TGTGCCAGCAATACAGGGGGCTCAGGACAGCCCCAGCATTTT. It yields the protein CASNTGGSGQPQHF.

The rearrangement links TRBV6-6 to TRBJ1-4, with 7 bases identical to TRBD1. Germline lookup yields CDR1 MNHNY and CDR2 SVGAGI (reference sequence). V dropped 6 bases and J dropped 4; count of bases not matched to a gene: 5. CDR3 length equals 14 residues. CDR3 nucleotide sequence: TGTGCCAGCAGGCCCGGGACAGTTAATGAAAAACTGTTTTTT. Translating gives CASRPGTVNEKLFF.

The chain uses TRBV7-9 and TRBJ2-2; 10 nucleotides agree with TRBD1. Germline assignment: CDR1 SEHNR and CDR2 FQNEAQ (reference sequence). V shed 0 bases and J 4 bases; nucleotides not matched to a gene: 2. The CDR3 totals 16 residues. The CDR3, as DNA: TGTGCCAGCAGCTTAGCTGGGACAGGGGTCACCGGGGAGCTGTTTTTT. It encodes CASSLAGTGVTGELFF.

The table lists this clone with a count of one. The J gene is TRBJ2-3, the V gene TRBV29-1; tentative D call: TRBD1 (6 bases). The CDR3 is 13 amino acids. CDR1 is SQVTM and CDR2 is ANQGSEA in the germline V gene. V was trimmed by 6 bases and J by 2 bases, leaving 12 bases between them. The CDR3 bases are TGCAGCGTCGAACAGGGCTACACAGATACGCAGTATTTT. Its translation is CSVEQGYTDTQYF.

The chain links TRBV30 to TRBJ2-1; 10 bases fit TRBD2. CDR3 length equals 17 residues. V was clipped by 0 bases and J by 6 bases; unmatched bases: 11. Germline V gene sequence: CDR1 GTSNPN, CDR2 SVGIG (reference sequence). CDR3 region: CAWSVLKAGGLFNEQFF. The CDR3 nucleotides are TGTGCCTGGAGTGTACTCAAAGCGGGGGGGCTGTTCAATGAGCAGTTCTTC.

This chain connects TRBV7-3 to TRBJ2-7; the D gene is possibly TRBD2 (6 bases). V was trimmed by 5 bases and J by 12 bases, leaving 20 bases between them. The CDR3 has 13 residues. Germline CDR1 SGHTA, CDR2 FQGTGA. The CDR3 spells CASSASGGRGMYF. CDR3 nucleotides: TGTGCCAGCAGCGCTTCTGGCGGGCGGGGCATGTACTTC.

As DNA, the CDR3 is TGTGCCAGTAGTATAGGGGGCGGGGGGGCGAATGAGCAGTTCTTC. Protein product: CASSIGGGGANEQFF. The chain is built from TRBV19 and TRBJ2-1; 9 nucleotides align to TRBD2. The germline gives CDR1 LNHDA, CDR2 SQIVND (reference sequence). V was clipped by 1 base and J by 7 bases; unmatched bases: 5. The CDR3 is 15 residues long.

The chain carries TRBV5-1 and TRBJ2-1; D not certain. Germline V gene lookup returns CDR1 SGHRS and CDR2 YFSETQ. Trimming stripped 1 base from V and 8 bases from J, with 7 bases between. The CDR3 consists of 12 residues. The CDR3 loop reads CASSLTTDEQFF. The CDR3 DNA reads as TGCGCCAGCAGCTTGACTACCGATGAGCAGTTCTTC.

V is TRBV2 and J is TRBJ2-5; D is possibly TRBD1 (5 bases). V was pared by 3 bases and J by 2 bases, with 10 bases between. CDR1 and CDR2 (germline): SNHLY, FYNNEI. The CDR3 has 14 amino acids. In nucleotides, the CDR3 is TGTGCCAGCAGTGATAGGACAAAGCAAGAGACCCAGTACTTC. It encodes CASSDRTKQETQYF.

The V and J genes are TRBV12-3 or TRBV12-4 and TRBJ1-5, with a tentative D call TRBD1 (5 bases). CDR3 length equals 13 residues. CDR3 nucleotides: TGTGCTTCCGCCCGACAGCTCAATCAGCCCCAGCATTTT. It translates to CASARQLNQPQHF.

The V and J genes are TRBV6-2 or TRBV6-3 and TRBJ2-5, with 10 bases that match TRBD2. Germline V gene data show CDR1 as MNHEY and CDR2 as SVGEGT. This CDR3 is 16 amino acids long. V lost 2 bases to trimming and J lost 5 bases; unmatched junction nucleotides: 8. The CDR3 coding sequence is TGTGCCAGCAGTTACCCGACTAGCGGGTTCCCCGAGACCCAGTACTTC. It is translated as CASSYPTSGFPETQYF.

This clone occurred a few times. The chain combines TRBV28 with TRBJ1-5; 8 nucleotides align to TRBD1. The CDR3 is 18 residues long. The germline CDR1 and CDR2 sequences are MDHEN and SYDVKM. Trimming at V came to 4 bases and at J to 0 bases, leaving 11 bases not matched to a gene. The CDR3 here is CASSSPGGALHSNQPQHF. As DNA, the CDR3 is TGTGCCAGCAGTTCTCCAGGGGGCGCCCTCCATAGCAATCAGCCCCAGCATTTT. The whole variable domain, remainder taken from reference TRBV28 and TRBJ1-5, is DVKVTQSSRYLVKRTGEKVFLECVQDMDHENMFWYRQDPGLGLRLIYFSYDVKMKEKGDIPEGYSVSREKKERFSLILESASTNQTSMYLCASSSPGGALHSNQPQHFGDGTRLSIL.

V gene TRBV7-8 combines with J gene TRBJ1-1, with a weak D call TRBD1 (6 bases). Germline-derived CDR1 and CDR2 are SGHVS and FQNEAQ. V gave up 1 base and J gave up 3 bases, with 6 bases separating them. The CDR3 totals 13 residues. DNA for the CDR3: TGTGCCAGCAGCTTAGGGGGGCACACTGAAGCTTTCTTT. It codes for CASSLGGHTEAFF.

V and J are TRBV11-2 and TRBJ2-5; possibly TRBD2 for D (6 bases). V was cut by 0 bases and J by 5 bases, with 13 bases left in between. The CDR3 contains 15 residues. Germline V gene lookup returns CDR1 SGHAT and CDR2 FQNNGV. CDR3 bases: TGTGCCAGCAGCTTAGAGACTAGAGGATTTGAGACCCAGTACTTC. This codes for CASSLETRGFETQYF. Full variable domain (outside the CDR3, taken from reference TRBV11-2 and TRBJ2-5): EAGVAQSPRYKIIEKRQSVAFWCNPISGHATLYWYQQILGQGPKLLIQFQNNGVVDDSQLPKDRFSAERLKGVDSTLKIQPAKLEDSAVYLCASSLETRGFETQYFGPGTRLLVL.

This clone appeared a single time. This rearrangement joins TRBV27 to TRBJ2-7, with D possibly TRBD2 on 7 matching bases. The CDR3 is 11 residues long. The germline gives CDR1 MNHEY, CDR2 SMNVEV (reference sequence). V lost 11 bases to trimming and J lost 6 bases, with 14 bases between them. Written as DNA, the CDR3 is TGTGCCGGCATGGGGGGGCGCGAGCAGTACTTC. Its protein is CAGMGGREQYF.

The rearrangement uses TRBV5-1 and TRBJ1-1, with D possibly TRBD1 on 5 matching bases. The CDR3 consists of 16 residues. Between the trimmed V and J ends, which lost 0 bases and 5 bases, there was a span of 17 bases. Germline lookup yields CDR1 SGHRS and CDR2 YFSETQ. CDR3 DNA sequence: TGCGCCAGCAGCTTGGGGGGAATTGGTCAGGGAACTGAAGCTTTCTTT. It is translated as CASSLGGIGQGTEAFF.

The chain carries TRBV4-1 and TRBJ1-2; maybe TRBD1 (5 bases). Trimming left V 0 bases short and J 5 bases short, with 16 bases between. The V gene's germline CDR1 is MGHRA and CDR2 YSYEKL. CDR3 length: 16 amino acids. In DNA form, the CDR3 reads TGCGCCAGCAGCCAAGAGTTTCCACAGGACACTTATGGCTACACCTTC. Its translation is CASSQEFPQDTYGYTF.

The V call is TRBV3-1 (or the pseudogene TRBV3-2), the J call TRBJ2-7; 7 bases line up with TRBD1. V was clipped by 3 bases and J by 1 base; unmatched bases: 6. CDR1 is LGHDT, CDR2 YNNKEL, per germline (reference sequence). CDR3 length: 15 amino acids. CDR3 residues: CASSQGNRGSYEQYF. CDR3 nucleotides: TGTGCCAGCAGCCAGGGAAACAGGGGTTCCTACGAGCAGTACTTC.

The chain employs TRBV2 and TRBJ2-3; weak D call: TRBD2 (5 bases). V was trimmed by 3 bases and J by 2 bases, leaving 6 bases between them. The CDR3 contains 13 residues. Germline V gene lookup returns CDR1 SNHLY and CDR2 FYNNEI. The CDR3 sequence is CASSERATDTQYF. The DNA of the CDR3 is TGTGCCAGCAGTGAGAGGGCCACAGATACGCAGTATTTT.